This T cell receptor beta chain originates from a study of metastatic and nonmetastatic thyroid tumors. Study-wide background: Blood and tumor or nodule tissue repertoires from malignant and benign thyroid patients were compared. Study-level findings and limits: Malignant thyroid tumors reportedly exceeded benign nodules significantly in TCR beta diversity, with the difference appearing in blood and tumor.

Per the original data handling: CDR3 differences across clinicopathological groups were used to build a distant-metastasis classifier for papillary thyroid cancer. TCRdb reassembled clones from the PCR reads with MiXCR. TCRdb assigned the V and J calls; the authors' analysis was not used. The profile shows tens of thousands of clones, roughly a quarter of them singletons. As for this clone: The antigen is undetermined. At one of its ends the junction is not consistent with the germline gene, which may arise from a read error.

Germline V gene data show CDR1 as MNHNS and CDR2 as SASEGT. CDR3 length: 14 amino acids. Patients were all untreated before their thyroid surgery. This chain uses TRBV6-1 with TRBJ1-2; no clear D gene. This sequence was found in a male donor with papillary thyroid cancer or a benign thyroid nodule (not recorded which). Some clones in this sample may be carry-over from other donors' samples. Specimen: tumor tissue. CDR3 protein: CASSEVFSGFGYTF. The CDR3, as DNA: TGTGCCAGTAGTGAAGTCTTTTCGGGGTTTGGCTACACCTTC.